This T cell receptor beta chain derives from a study of blood T cells in healthy people across ages. Through a sample-barcoded 5' primer and a J-beta primer mix, a second PCR was run for roughly 6 to 11 cycles. TCRdb reanalysed the 5' RACE reads using MiXCR and keeps one entry per CDR3 protein. This sample yields roughly 800,000 distinct CDR3 sequences, of which roughly 64% are seen a single time; roughly 22% belongs to the top ten. The germline V gene has CDR1 MGHRA and CDR2 YSYEKL. This CDR3 spans 15 amino acids. Trimming cost V 1 base and J 1 base, with 8 bases left between them. The chain combines TRBV4-1 with TRBJ2-1; no clear D gene. The sequence was collected from a man aged 25-45 years in good health. Sequenced sample: blood. CDR3 nucleotide sequence: TGCGCCAGCAGCCAAGTCGGAGTATCCTACAATGAGCAGTTCTTC. Translated: CASSQVGVSYNEQFF.